These 29 T cell receptor beta chains were all obtained from the same sample, sequenced in a study of CXCR3-negative and CXCR3-positive naive CD8 T cells. Findings of the study overall: More hydrophobic TRB CDR3s were found in CXCR3-positive naive cells than in CXCR3-negative naive cells.

It was by 5' RACE with UMI labels that the TRB cDNA libraries were prepared. TCRdb reprocessed the 5' RACE reads, keeping one entry per CDR3 protein, no DNA. The sample totals around 150,000 distinct CDR3 sequences. Their cognate antigens are unknown. Sequencing was done on a sample of naive CXCR3+ CD8+ T cells from blood. Stated subset: CD45RO-CCR7+CD27+CD95- naive CD8+ T cells expressing CXCR3 (TNR3+). Source of these receptors: a human donor in good health. Some clones in this sample may be carry-over from other donors' samples.

The rearrangement uses TRBV5-1 and TRBJ1-1. CDR1 and CDR2 from the germline V gene are SGHRS and YFSETQ. The CDR3 consists of 15 residues. CDR3 loop: CASSLEFKGSTEAFF.

The chain uses TRBV7-9 and TRBJ2-3; lacking DNA, the TRBD2 call made by TCRdb goes unchecked. The CDR3 runs to 14 residues. Germline V gene lookup returns CDR1 SEHNR and CDR2 FQNEAQ (reference sequence). CDR3 region: CASSLAGPTDTQYF.

The chain uses TRBV7-9 and TRBJ1-2; TCRdb designates TRBD1, a call that cannot be tested without DNA. Germline CDR1 and CDR2: SEHNR and FQNEAQ (reference sequence). The CDR3 has 13 amino acids. The CDR3 protein is CASSLGSGGSYTF. The variable domain in full, with the rest retrieved from reference TRBV7-9 and TRBJ1-2, is DTGVSQNPRHKITKRGQNVTFRCDPISEHNRLYWYRQTLGQGPEFLTYFQNEAQLEKSRLLSDRFSAERPKGSFSTLEIQRTEQGDSAMYLCASSLGSGGSYTFGSGTRLTVV.

The chain recombines TRBV5-4 with TRBJ2-2; no DNA is available, so the TRBD1 call from TCRdb remains unchecked. The CDR3 consists of 15 residues. Germline CDR1 and CDR2: SGHNT and YYREEE (reference sequence). This CDR3 is CASSWRGPLTGELFF.

The chain uses TRBV28 and TRBJ2-3; the D gene TCRdb calls, TRBD2, cannot be checked with no DNA. Germline V gene data show CDR1 as MDHEN and CDR2 as SYDVKM. The CDR3 runs to 15 residues. The CDR3: CASSLRGSGTDTQYF.

The rearrangement uses TRBV19 and TRBJ2-2. Per germline, CDR1 LNHDA and CDR2 SQIVND (reference sequence). The CDR3 has 15 amino acids. CDR3 in amino acids: CASSSSMGNTGELFF.

The chain carries TRBV29-1 and TRBJ2-3. Germline V gives CDR1 SQVTM, CDR2 ANQGSEA. CDR3 size: 11 residues. The CDR3 here is CSVPPTDTQYF.

The chain links TRBV7-9 to TRBJ2-1. Germline V lookup: CDR1 SEHNR, CDR2 FQNEAQ (reference sequence). The CDR3 has 13 amino acids. CDR3: CASSRSGNNEQFF.

The gene calls are TRBV5-6 and TRBJ2-1; TCRdb indicates TRBD2, and absent DNA this call remains unverified. Germline CDR1 reads SGHDT; CDR2 reads YYEEEE. This CDR3 has 19 residues. CDR3 protein: CASSLYVVSGGADDNEQFF. Full variable domain (missing parts from reference TRBV5-6 and TRBJ2-1): DAGVTQSPTHLIKTRGQQVTLRCSPKSGHDTVSWYQQALGQGPQFIFQYYEEEERQRGNFPDRFSGHQFPNYSSELNVNALLLGDSALYLCASSLYVVSGGADDNEQFFGPGTRLTVL.

This rearrangement joins TRBV14 to TRBJ2-7. The CDR3 is 15 residues long. Germline V gene lookup returns CDR1 SGHDN and CDR2 FVKESK. This chain's CDR3 is CASSQEDRLDSEQYF.

The chain has TRBV9 and TRBJ2-7; TCRdb gives TRBD1 as the D gene, but with no DNA this cannot be confirmed. The CDR3 spans 15 residues. The germline V gene has CDR1 SGDLS and CDR2 YYNGEE. Here the CDR3 reads CASSVATGWTYEQYF.

The genes are TRBV7-3 and TRBJ2-5; TCRdb indicates TRBD1, and absent DNA this call remains unverified. The CDR3 extends over 16 amino acids. Per germline, CDR1 SGHTA and CDR2 FQGTGA. The CDR3 reads CASSLTGGGTQETQYF.

The CDR3 sequence: CASSLLGTGGIGNTIYF. V usage is TRBV7-3 and J usage is TRBJ1-3; the D call of TRBD1 rests on TCRdb alone, since no DNA is present to check it. The CDR3 runs 17 residues. Germline CDR1 is SGHTA and CDR2 is FQGTGA.

The V call is TRBV14, the J call TRBJ2-7. The CDR3 contains 14 residues. CDR1 and CDR2 (germline): SGHDN, FVKESK. CDR3 protein: CASSSGRFSYEQYF.

The V and J genes are TRBV4-3 and TRBJ1-1. This CDR3 contains 14 residues. Germline V lookup: CDR1 LGHNA, CDR2 YSLEER. This chain's CDR3 is CASSQERMNTEAFF.

V usage is TRBV4-3 and J usage is TRBJ2-1. The CDR3 is 17 residues long. Germline-derived CDR1 and CDR2 are LGHNA and YSLEER. The CDR3 here is CASSQDLTAGSYNEQFF.

The chain uses TRBV7-9 and TRBJ2-7; TCRdb proposes TRBD1, but this gene call is untestable without DNA. The CDR3 extends over 16 amino acids. Germline V gives CDR1 SEHNR, CDR2 FQNEAQ (reference sequence). The CDR3 here is CASSLAGGGNTYEQYF.

V gene TRBV30 combines with J gene TRBJ2-7. In germline, CDR1 is GTSNPN, CDR2 SVGIG (reference sequence). The CDR3 is made up of 12 amino acids. The CDR3 region is CAGEDGFYEQYF.

The gene calls are TRBV5-4 and TRBJ1-1. The CDR3 length is 12 residues. From germline, CDR1 is SGHNT and CDR2 YYREEE (reference sequence). The CDR3: CASGAEDTEAFF.

The rearrangement joins TRBV21-1 to TRBJ2-1; the TCRdb D gene call, TRBD2, has no DNA to confirm it. TRBV21-1 counts as a pseudogene. The CDR3 is 17 residues long. CDR3 loop: CASSVLLAGGLYNEQFF.

CDR3 amino acids: CSASPDSYFSYNEQFF. The chain has TRBV20-1 and TRBJ2-1; no DNA is available, so the TRBD1 call from TCRdb remains unchecked. Germline lookup yields CDR1 DFQATT and CDR2 SNEGSKA (reference sequence). There are 16 residues in the CDR3.

The chain uses TRBV29-1 and TRBJ2-1; no DNA is available, so the TRBD1 call from TCRdb remains unchecked. This CDR3 is 12 amino acids long. Germline assignment: CDR1 SQVTM and CDR2 ANQGSEA. Here the CDR3 reads CSVERQSNEQFF.

The chain carries TRBV10-3 and TRBJ2-3. The CDR3 length is 15 residues. Germline V lookup: CDR1 ENHRY, CDR2 SYGVKD. CDR3 protein: CAIRGESTSTDTQYF.

The genes are TRBV5-6 and TRBJ2-2; the TCRdb D gene call, TRBD1, has no DNA to confirm it. Per germline, CDR1 SGHDT and CDR2 YYEEEE. The CDR3 is 14 amino acids. The CDR3 reads CASSFPTGGGELFF. Full variable domain (rest looked up from reference TRBV5-6 and TRBJ2-2): DAGVTQSPTHLIKTRGQQVTLRCSPKSGHDTVSWYQQALGQGPQFIFQYYEEEERQRGNFPDRFSGHQFPNYSSELNVNALLLGDSALYLCASSFPTGGGELFFGEGSRLTVL.

The V gene is TRBV5-1, the J gene TRBJ2-7; TCRdb gives TRBD1 as the D gene, but with no DNA this cannot be confirmed. Germline-derived CDR1 and CDR2 are SGHRS and YFSETQ. The CDR3 consists of 14 residues. The CDR3 sequence is CASSPGGLTYEQYF.

The CDR3 spells CASSNPGRQNSYEQYF. This chain connects TRBV28 to TRBJ2-7; TCRdb lists TRBD1, though no DNA is available to test this call. Germline V gene lookup returns CDR1 MDHEN and CDR2 SYDVKM. The CDR3 loop spans 16 amino acids. Complete variable domain (other parts from reference TRBV28 and TRBJ2-7): DVKVTQSSRYLVKRTGEKVFLECVQDMDHENMFWYRQDPGLGLRLIYFSYDVKMKEKGDIPEGYSVSREKKERFSLILESASTNQTSMYLCASSNPGRQNSYEQYFGPGTRLTVT.

The CDR3 sequence is CASSLRGPGEQYF. This chain uses TRBV5-5 with TRBJ2-7; TCRdb returns TRBD1, unconfirmable since there is no DNA. Germline V CDR1 and CDR2: SGHKS, YYEKEE (reference sequence). The CDR3 spans 13 residues.

The chain uses TRBV28 and TRBJ1-5; as DNA is missing, the TRBD1 call by TCRdb cannot be tested. Germline V gives CDR1 MDHEN, CDR2 SYDVKM. The CDR3 has 17 amino acids. The CDR3 sequence is CASSLTEVHRGYQPQHF.

The CDR3 is CSPTLNTEAFF. This chain joins TRBV29-1 and TRBJ1-1. The length of the CDR3 is 11 residues. CDR1 and CDR2 from the germline V gene are SQVTM and ANQGSEA.